The text below deals with one T cell receptor beta chain. Its antigen is not known. From the 5' RACE reads, TCRdb called clonotypes with MiXCR, one entry per CDR3 protein. The table records some 300,000 distinct CDR3 sequences, 19% of them present only once. This sample was taken from a study of T-cell memory formation after mild COVID-19. Overall study: Largely donor-specific sequence clusters came from a couple of donors.

V shed 5 bases and J shed 3 bases, with 19 bases lying between them. This CDR3 has 17 residues. Study results and caveats: Second-wave clones with a day 37 peak had unconfirmed SARS-CoV-2 specificity. Several responding clones turned up in pre-infection memory, indicating that cross-reactive memory may have taken part.

The clonotype was recovered from a young man who had mild COVID-19 (a few samples of this study predate the infection). Cell type and time point are not known. Sample: PBMCs or a T cell subset sorted from them (not recorded which). The chain is built from TRBV12-3 or TRBV12-4 and TRBJ2-2; perhaps TRBD2 as D (7 bases). In DNA, the CDR3 is TGTGCCAGCAGTCGCGTGGCCCGGGGGGCCCACACCGGGGAGCTGTTTTTT. Protein sequence: CASSRVARGAHTGELFF.